The following is a TCR beta chain sequence with its context. These data are taken from a study of CD8+ T cells in alopecia areata. CDR1 and CDR2 from the germline V gene are SGHAT and FQNNGV. The CDR3 loop spans 15 amino acids. V was clipped by 0 bases and J by 4 bases, with 12 bases between them. Treatment denoted: oral pan-JAK inhibitor, 5-10 mg twice daily. cDNA prepared by RNA extraction and subsequent reverse transcription served as the template for sequencing. The assay was immunoSEQ multiplex PCR, and TCRdb's table has in-frame clones only and misses some. The repertoire holds about 180,000 clones, 50% to 75% seen once, with approximately 16% in the top ten.

This chain connects TRBV11-2 to TRBJ1-1; a possible D gene is TRBD1 (6 bases). This TCR came from a human donor with alopecia areata. Sequenced material: CD4+ T cells sorted from blood, taken at approximately week 56, from a patient treated with tofacitinib. CDR3 sequence (DNA): TGTGCCAGCAGCTTAGAGGAGGGAGGGGGCACTGAAGCTTTCTTT. As protein: CASSLEEGGGTEAFF. Using reference TRBV11-2 and TRBJ1-1 for the parts outside the CDR3, the full variable domain is EAGVAQSPRYKIIEKRQSVAFWCNPISGHATLYWYQQILGQGPKLLIQFQNNGVVDDSQLPKDRFSAERLKGVDSTLKIQPAKLEDSAVYLCASSLEEGGGTEAFFGQGTRLTVV.